The clone carrying this T cell receptor beta chain was seen a handful of times. Antigen: not known. This entry comes from a study of CD8+CD57+ T cells in acquired aplastic anemia. Study-wide points: Overlap between patients and controls comprised about 28 CD8+ CDR3 sequences.

Genomic DNA, serving as template, underwent TCR beta VDJ and CDR3 profiling. TCRdb reanalysed the reads using MiXCR and keeps one entry per CDR3 protein. The profile shows around 200,000 distinct CDR3 sequences, approximately 57% of them singletons. Trimming at V came to 3 bases and at J to 7 bases, leaving 4 bases not matched to a gene. This CDR3 is built from 15 residues. Germline lookup yields CDR1 SEHNR and CDR2 FQNEAQ (reference sequence). Material for sequencing was sorted CD4+, CD8+, or CD8+CD57+ T cells (not recorded which) from PBMCs. The chain employs TRBV7-9 and TRBJ1-6; 9 bases are a match to TRBD1. The sequence derives from a human donor in good health. This CDR3 reads CASSFSGTGNSPLHF. DNA for the CDR3: TGTGCCAGCAGCTTCTCCGGGACAGGGAATTCACCCCTCCACTTT. Based on the CDR3 plus reference TRBV7-9 and TRBJ1-6, the full variable domain is DTGVSQNPRHKITKRGQNVTFRCDPISEHNRLYWYRQTLGQGPEFLTYFQNEAQLEKSRLLSDRFSAERPKGSFSTLEIQRTEQGDSAMYLCASSFSGTGNSPLHFGNGTRLTVT.